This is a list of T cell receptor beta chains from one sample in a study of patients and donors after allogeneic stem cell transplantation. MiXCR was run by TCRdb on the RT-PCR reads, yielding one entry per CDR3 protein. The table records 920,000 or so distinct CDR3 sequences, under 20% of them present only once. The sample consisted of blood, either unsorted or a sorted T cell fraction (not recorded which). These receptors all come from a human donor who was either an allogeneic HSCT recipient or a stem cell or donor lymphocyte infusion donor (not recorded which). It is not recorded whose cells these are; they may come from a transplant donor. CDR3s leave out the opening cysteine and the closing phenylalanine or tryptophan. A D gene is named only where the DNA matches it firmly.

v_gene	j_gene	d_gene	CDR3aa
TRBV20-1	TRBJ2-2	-	SASNRKNTGELF
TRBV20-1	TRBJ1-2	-	SAGGRMNYGYT
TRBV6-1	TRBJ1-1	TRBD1	ASSGDRGATEAF
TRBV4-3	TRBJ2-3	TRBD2	ASSQDRAGGPGDTQY
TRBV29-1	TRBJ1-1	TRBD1	SDRDSFTEAF
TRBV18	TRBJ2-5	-	ASSHSPNRQASETQY
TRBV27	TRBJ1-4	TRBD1	ASSPTDRGGEKLF
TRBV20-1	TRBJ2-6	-	SGSSSSGANVLT
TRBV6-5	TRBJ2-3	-	ASSYGGFTDTQY
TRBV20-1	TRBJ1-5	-	SAGDTGTNSNQPQH
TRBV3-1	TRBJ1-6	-	ASSPTGRMQNSPLH
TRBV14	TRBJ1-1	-	ASSRRTMNTEAF
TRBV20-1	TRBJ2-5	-	SAGTSNQETQY
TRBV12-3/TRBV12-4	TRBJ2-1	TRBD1	ASSFLQGSEQF
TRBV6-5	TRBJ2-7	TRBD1	ASSSLAGGSSYEQY
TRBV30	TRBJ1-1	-	AWSVRLLEIAEAF
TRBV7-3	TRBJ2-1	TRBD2	ASSLSAGLAYNEQF
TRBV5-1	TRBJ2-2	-	ASSPLTSATGELF
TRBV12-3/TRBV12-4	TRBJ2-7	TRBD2	ASTVGEGYEQY
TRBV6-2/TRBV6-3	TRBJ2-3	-	ASRRDSLTDTQY
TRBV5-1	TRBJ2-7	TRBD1	ASSSGQGTGEQY
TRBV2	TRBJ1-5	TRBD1	ASTDRGGQPQH
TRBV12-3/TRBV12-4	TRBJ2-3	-	ASRQSTDTQY
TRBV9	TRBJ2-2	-	ASSVETTRELF
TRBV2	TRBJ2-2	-	ASTRDGAGELF
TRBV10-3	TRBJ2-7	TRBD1	ATTGTVRYEQY
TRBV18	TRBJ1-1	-	ASSPNGGPNTEAF
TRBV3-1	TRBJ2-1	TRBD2	ASSRGGLAA
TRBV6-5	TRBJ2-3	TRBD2	ASSYSLARLDTQY
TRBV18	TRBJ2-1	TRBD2	ASSPPSLAGGAGEQF
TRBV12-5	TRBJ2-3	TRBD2	ASGLVVAGGKAADTQY
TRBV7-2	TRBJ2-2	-	ASSFPGPELF
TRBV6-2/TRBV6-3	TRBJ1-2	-	ASSFDSFYGYT
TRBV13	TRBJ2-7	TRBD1	ASSLAGQGFSYEQY
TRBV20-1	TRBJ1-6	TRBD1	SARVAGQGANSPLH
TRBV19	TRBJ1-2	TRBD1	ASIVHGDSNYGYT
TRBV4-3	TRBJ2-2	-	ASSQSGRYTGELF
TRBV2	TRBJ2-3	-	ASSEATWSTDTQY
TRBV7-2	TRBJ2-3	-	ASSFGPADTQY
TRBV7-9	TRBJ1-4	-	ASSFKQPNEKLF
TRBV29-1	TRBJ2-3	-	SLGSQGDTQY
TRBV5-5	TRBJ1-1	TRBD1	ASSLGRDRGSTEAF
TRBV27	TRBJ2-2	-	ASSGIGTTLTGELF
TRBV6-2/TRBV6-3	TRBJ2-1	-	ASSRSGSYEQF
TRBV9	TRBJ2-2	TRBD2	ASSSTSGKTVGELF
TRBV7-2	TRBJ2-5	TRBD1	ASRATGRYQETQY
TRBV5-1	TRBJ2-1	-	ASSGSDSRYNEQF
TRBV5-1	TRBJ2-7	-	ASSLAPSGTPYEQY
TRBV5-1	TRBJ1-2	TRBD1	ASSHRGPPNYGYT
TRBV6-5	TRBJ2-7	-	ATRGENYEQY